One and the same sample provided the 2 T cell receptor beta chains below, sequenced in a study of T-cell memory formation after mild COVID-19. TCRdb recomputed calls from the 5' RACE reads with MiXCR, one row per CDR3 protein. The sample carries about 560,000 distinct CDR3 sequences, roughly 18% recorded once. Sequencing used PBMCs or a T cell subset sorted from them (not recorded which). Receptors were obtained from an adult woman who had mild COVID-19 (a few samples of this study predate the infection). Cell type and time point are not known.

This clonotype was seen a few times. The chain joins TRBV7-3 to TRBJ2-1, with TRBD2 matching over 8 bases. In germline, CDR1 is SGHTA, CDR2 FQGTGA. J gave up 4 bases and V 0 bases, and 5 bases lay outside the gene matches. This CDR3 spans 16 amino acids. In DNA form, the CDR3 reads TGTGCCAGCAGCTTAACCGGGACTAGTGAATACAATGAGCAGTTCTTC. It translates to CASSLTGTSEYNEQFF.

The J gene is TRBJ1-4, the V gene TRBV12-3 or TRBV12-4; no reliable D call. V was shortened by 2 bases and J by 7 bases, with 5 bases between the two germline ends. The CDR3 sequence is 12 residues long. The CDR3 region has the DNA TGTGCCAGCAGTTTAATCGGTGAAAAACTGTTTTTT. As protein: CASSLIGEKLFF.